The 28 T cell receptor beta chains below come from one sample, sequenced in a study of radiotherapy plus CTLA-4 blockade in lung cancer. Sequencing used immunoSEQ multiplex PCR; TCRdb keeps in-frame clones, though not all of them. The sample lists some 60,000 clones; around 80% were seen once. The specimen comprised peripheral blood, sampled from a patient treated with radiotherapy plus ipilimumab. These receptors originate from a human donor with non-small cell lung cancer who had a partial response to radiotherapy plus ipilimumab.

The CDR3, as DNA: TGTGCCAGCAGCTCGGCCCGAGGGGGCAGCGAGACCCAGTACTTC. It specifies CASSSARGGSETQYF. This rearrangement joins TRBV11-3 to TRBJ2-5; 7 nucleotides match TRBD1. The CDR3 sequence is 15 residues long. Germline CDR1 reads SGHNT; CDR2 reads YENEEA. The ends lost 4 bases at V and 5 bases at J; junction bases unmatched: 10.

The chain links TRBV19 to TRBJ2-3; TRBD1 matches at 10 bases. Germline V gives CDR1 LNHDA, CDR2 SQIVND (reference sequence). V was clipped by 4 bases and J by 5 bases; unmatched bases: 3. The CDR3 sequence is 14 residues long. CDR3 nucleotides: TGTGCCAGTAGTAGAGGGACAGGGGAAGATACGCAGTATTTT. Encoded protein: CASSRGTGEDTQYF.

The chain is built from TRBV6-6 and TRBJ2-2; TRBD2 is a possible D gene (5 bases). CDR3 size: 15 residues. Trimming shortened V by 10 bases and J by 3 bases, and 18 bases separated the two germline ends. Germline CDR1 is MNHNY and CDR2 is SVGAGI (reference sequence). In DNA, the CDR3 is TGTGCCACCACCCCCGGGGTCGTGTACACCGGGGAGCTGTTTTTT. It codes for CATTPGVVYTGELFF.

The J gene is TRBJ1-3, the V gene TRBV30, with D tentatively TRBD1 (5 bases). The CDR3 length is 14 residues. From germline, CDR1 is GTSNPN and CDR2 SVGIG (reference sequence). The V gene lost 4 bases and the J gene lost 4 bases, with 14 bases spanning the gap. CDR3 coding DNA: TGTGCCTGGAAGGCCAGGGAAGTCGGAAACACCATATATTTT. Translation: CAWKAREVGNTIYF.

V and J are TRBV6-1 and TRBJ1-1, with a tentative D call TRBD1 (6 bases). Germline V gene data show CDR1 as MNHNS and CDR2 as SASEGT. The CDR3 is 13 amino acids. The V and J ends lost 4 bases and 8 bases respectively, with 14 bases between them. CDR3 loop: CASSASGTQEAFF. CDR3 DNA sequence: TGTGCCAGCAGTGCCTCCGGGACACAAGAAGCTTTCTTT.

The CDR3 nucleotides are TGTGCCAGCAGCGTACCGGGACTAGCGGGCAACTCCTACGAGCAGTACTTC. Translating gives CASSVPGLAGNSYEQYF. The chain combines TRBV11-3 with TRBJ2-7; 12 bases align to TRBD2. CDR1 and CDR2 (germline): SGHNT, YENEEA. The CDR3 is made up of 17 amino acids. V trimming: 5 bases; J trimming: 0 bases; junction bases outside the gene matches: 8.

The rearrangement joins TRBV6-1 to TRBJ1-3; 7 nucleotides match TRBD1. The trim removed 7 bases at V and 4 bases at J, leaving 7 bases unmatched. Germline V gene sequence: CDR1 MNHNS, CDR2 SASEGT. The CDR3 has 14 amino acids. CDR3 in DNA: TGTGCCAGCACCACCGGGACAGACGGAAACACCATATATTTT. The encoded protein is CASTTGTDGNTIYF.

This clone was seen once. This chain uses TRBV7-2 with TRBJ2-3, with TRBD2 identical over 8 bases. The V and J ends lost 3 bases and 4 bases, in that order; junction bases with no gene match: 6. There are 15 residues in the CDR3. Germline CDR1 and CDR2: SGHTA and FQGNSA. The CDR3 here is CASSFGGGWADTQYF. The CDR3 region has the DNA TGTGCCAGCAGCTTCGGCGGGGGGTGGGCAGATACGCAGTATTTT.

The V call is TRBV5-4, the J call TRBJ2-7, with 10 bases matching TRBD1. The trim removed 0 bases at V and 2 bases at J, leaving 5 bases unmatched. CDR1 and CDR2 from the germline V gene are SGHNT and YYREEE (reference sequence). The CDR3 has 16 amino acids. The CDR3 nucleotides are TGTGCCAGCAGCTTGGCCGGACAGGGGGGGGCCTACGAGCAGTACTTC. Translating gives CASSLAGQGGAYEQYF.

This chain uses TRBV19 with TRBJ1-5; 7 bases fit TRBD1. Germline loops: CDR1 LNHDA, CDR2 SQIVND (reference sequence). With V trimmed by 6 bases and J by 0 bases, 8 bases remained unmatched. This CDR3 has 16 amino acids. This CDR3 reads CASSRDSGYSNQPQHF. The CDR3 bases are TGTGCCAGTAGCAGGGACAGCGGTTATAGCAATCAGCCCCAGCATTTT.

This chain links TRBV7-2 with TRBJ2-3; 12 positions agree with TRBD2. V was clipped by 5 bases and J by 4 bases; unmatched bases: 7. This CDR3 spans 16 amino acids. Germline loops: CDR1 SGHTA, CDR2 FQGNSA. CDR3 sequence reads: CASSVGLAGTSDTQYF. CDR3 coding DNA: TGTGCCAGCAGCGTTGGACTAGCGGGGACGTCAGATACGCAGTATTTT.

This chain connects TRBV7-2 to TRBJ1-6; TRBD1 is a possible D gene (5 bases). The CDR3 totals 16 residues. From germline, CDR1 is SGHTA and CDR2 FQGNSA. The germline V and J ends were trimmed by 6 bases and 1 base, with 13 bases remaining between them. The CDR3 is CASSQQDKSYNSPLHF. The DNA for the CDR3 is TGTGCCAGCAGTCAACAGGATAAGTCCTATAATTCACCCCTCCACTTT.

The J gene is TRBJ2-2, the V gene TRBV11-2; a weak D match, TRBD1 (5 bases). With 6 bases removed from V and 6 bases from J, the gap between germline ends came to 11 bases. This CDR3 has 13 residues. Per germline, CDR1 SGHAT and CDR2 FQNNGV. CDR3 bases: TGTGCCAGCAGGCCCCAGGGATCCGGGGAGCTGTTTTTT. Its protein is CASRPQGSGELFF.

The chain combines TRBV6-1 with TRBJ2-3, with D perhaps matching TRBD1 (5 bases). CDR3 length equals 15 residues. Per germline, CDR1 MNHNS and CDR2 SASEGT. Trimming left V 2 bases short and J 1 base short, with 10 bases between. This CDR3 is CASSESTGGTDTQYF. The CDR3 DNA follows: TGTGCCAGCAGTGAATCTACAGGAGGCACAGATACGCAGTATTTT.

This chain links TRBV7-6 with TRBJ2-3; maybe TRBD2 (6 bases). Trimming removed 3 bases from V and 2 bases from J, with 18 bases in between. The length of the CDR3 is 17 residues. Germline CDR1 SGHVS, CDR2 FNYEAQ. CDR3 in amino acids: CASSLTTGGYSTDTQYF. For the CDR3, the DNA is TGTGCCAGCAGCTTGACTACCGGGGGTTACTCCACAGATACGCAGTATTTT.

The chain combines TRBV28 with TRBJ1-1, with TRBD1 as a possible D gene (5 bases). Trimming pared 3 bases from V and 4 bases from J, leaving 15 bases between. CDR1 is MDHEN, CDR2 SYDVKM, per germline. The CDR3 runs 15 residues. The CDR3 region is CASSFWRGEGTEAFF. Written as DNA, the CDR3 is TGTGCCAGCAGTTTTTGGAGGGGCGAGGGCACTGAAGCTTTCTTT.

This rearrangement joins TRBV5-1 to TRBJ2-7; 9 bases line up with TRBD1. Germline V gene lookup returns CDR1 SGHRS and CDR2 YFSETQ. V dropped 5 bases and J dropped 0; count of bases not matched to a gene: 6. This CDR3 spans 15 amino acids. The CDR3 loop reads CASRKGTGYSYEQYF. For the CDR3, the DNA is TGCGCCAGCAGAAAAGGGACAGGGTACTCCTACGAGCAGTACTTC.

V is TRBV27 and J is TRBJ2-5; a weak D match, TRBD2 (6 bases). This CDR3 contains 14 residues. Germline CDR1 and CDR2: MNHEY and SMNVEV (reference sequence). The V end lost 6 bases, the J end lost 4 bases, and 15 bases lay between the germline ends. CDR3 sequence reads: CASSSPKAGETQYF. The CDR3 DNA reads TGTGCCAGCAGCTCCCCTAAAGCGGGAGAGACCCAGTACTTC.

The V and J genes are TRBV5-1 and TRBJ2-7; 7 bases map to TRBD2. Germline lookup yields CDR1 SGHRS and CDR2 YFSETQ. Trimming removed 2 bases from V and 3 bases from J; junction bases left unmatched: 8. This CDR3 comprises 15 residues. This CDR3 reads CASSFVGRGVYEQYF. The CDR3 DNA reads as TGCGCCAGCAGCTTCGTTGGACGGGGGGTCTACGAGCAGTACTTC.

The chain has TRBV6-4 and TRBJ1-2; no firm D call. Germline V gene data show CDR1 as MRHNA and CDR2 as SNTAGT. This CDR3 spans 12 amino acids. Trimming took 3 bases from V and 7 from J, leaving 9 bases between them. CDR3 protein: CASSDRGSGYTF. The CDR3 bases are TGTGCCAGCAGTGATCGGGGTAGTGGCTACACCTTC.

This clone turned up a few times. The CDR3 is CASKEDSYYGYTF. CDR3 DNA sequence: TGTGCCAGCAAAGAGGACAGCTACTATGGCTACACCTTC. V and J are TRBV6-1 and TRBJ1-2, with a possible D match to TRBD1 (6 bases). Trimming removed 7 bases from V and 3 bases from J, with 12 bases in between. CDR1 is MNHNS, CDR2 SASEGT, per germline. The CDR3 is 13 amino acids.

The rearrangement links TRBV7-9 to TRBJ1-2; 7 bases fit TRBD1. This CDR3 has 16 residues. Losses at the gene ends were 0 bases for V and 6 bases for J; bases not matched to a gene: 10. CDR1 is SEHNR and CDR2 is FQNEAQ in the germline V gene (reference sequence). The CDR3 sequence: CASSLAPPTGRHGYTF. As DNA, the CDR3 is TGTGCCAGCAGCTTAGCCCCCCCGACAGGGAGACATGGCTACACCTTC.

V and J are TRBV7-8 and TRBJ2-1; D is uncertain. Trimming shortened V by 5 bases and J by 5 bases, and 7 bases separated the two germline ends. Germline loops: CDR1 SGHVS, CDR2 FQNEAQ. The CDR3 runs 12 residues. The CDR3 reads CASSLRDNEQFF. CDR3 coding DNA: TGTGCCAGCAGCCTCCGGGACAATGAGCAGTTCTTC.

This clone occurred a few times. The chain combines TRBV7-2 with TRBJ1-1; 8 positions match TRBD1. The ends lost 4 bases at V and 7 bases at J; junction bases unmatched: 5. CDR3 size: 13 residues. Per germline, CDR1 SGHTA and CDR2 FQGNSA. The CDR3 protein is CASSSRDRNEAFF. In DNA, the CDR3 is TGTGCCAGCAGCTCACGGGACAGGAATGAAGCTTTCTTT.

The chain couples TRBV5-5 to TRBJ1-1; the D gene is possibly TRBD1 (6 bases). The CDR3 has 12 amino acids. V was clipped by 2 bases and J by 11 bases, with 13 bases between them. Germline loops: CDR1 SGHKS, CDR2 YYEKEE (reference sequence). The CDR3 protein is CASSFTGPEAFF. The CDR3 DNA follows: TGTGCCAGCAGCTTTACAGGGCCGGAGGCTTTCTTT.

J is TRBJ2-2 and V is TRBV6-5; 9 bases match TRBD2. This CDR3 is built from 15 residues. Trimming cost V 0 bases and J 9 bases; bases outside gene matches: 5. Looked up from germline, CDR1 is MNHEY and CDR2 is SVGAGI. CDR3 sequence: CASSYSRGGVRELFF. In DNA, the CDR3 is TGTGCCAGCAGTTACTCGCGCGGGGGGGTCCGGGAGCTGTTTTTT.

This clone was recorded once. The chain joins TRBV10-2 to TRBJ2-3; 14 bases agree with TRBD2. This CDR3 comprises 16 residues. V trimming: 5 bases; J trimming: 0 bases; junction bases outside the gene matches: 1. CDR1 and CDR2 from the germline V gene are WSHSY and SAAADI. CDR3 nucleotides: TGCGCCAGCAGTCGGACTAGCGGGGGGAGCACAGATACGCAGTATTTT. This encodes CASSRTSGGSTDTQYF.

The genes are TRBV14 and TRBJ2-2, with TRBD1 matching 9 bases. V shed 1 base and J 6 bases; nucleotides not matched to a gene: 9. The CDR3 has 17 residues. Germline assignment: CDR1 SGHDN and CDR2 FVKESK. The CDR3 spells CASSQGYGTGTSGELFF. The CDR3 DNA follows: TGTGCCAGCAGCCAAGGTTATGGGACAGGGACCTCCGGGGAGCTGTTTTTT.